The subject of this entry is one TCR beta chain. This entry comes from a study of technical replicates of blood from a few donors. Trimming removed 5 bases from V and 4 bases from J, with 17 bases in between. This CDR3 region has 15 residues. Germline V gene data show CDR1 as SSHAT and CDR2 as FNYEAQ (reference sequence). Sequenced by immunoSEQ multiplex PCR; TCRdb stores in-frame clones only, minus some. In the table there are some 60,000 clones, approximately 90% of which are singletons. The receptor comes from a human donor in good health. Some clones in this sample may be carry-over from other donors' samples. Material: PBMCs. The chain employs TRBV7-7 and TRBJ2-5; possible D gene TRBD1, 6 bases. CDR3 coding DNA: TGTGCCAGCAGCAAGGGGGAGTACAACTTAGAGACCCAGTACTTC. Protein product: CASSKGEYNLETQYF. Complete variable domain (other parts from reference TRBV7-7 and TRBJ2-5): GAGVSQSPRYKVTKRGQDVTLRCDPISSHATLYWYQQALGQGPEFLTYFNYEAQPDKSGLPSDRFSAERPEGSISTLTIQRTEQRDSAMYRCASSKGEYNLETQYFGPGTRLLVL.